This T cell receptor (beta chain) was observed in a study of low-dose radiotherapy and immunotherapy resistance in tumors. Background on the study: Cohort 1 received 0.5 Gy per fraction every 2 weeks, totaling 6.5 Gy. Administration of intravenous cyclophosphamide at 200 mg/m2 took place every two weeks, one day before radiation and immunotherapy.

First-strand cDNA relied on TRAV- and TRBV-specific primers spanning alpha and beta chains. For amplifying TCRs, the PCR ran for 15 to 20 cycles with Phusion, which was used together with a constant-region primer and the adapter on the V primers. TCRdb independently ran MiXCR on the reads; one entry per CDR3 protein. The table shows 100,000 or so distinct CDR3 sequences, with more than 20% occurring only once. Noted time point: after trial treatment. The treatment is: LDRT plus nivolumab, ipilimumab, low-dose cyclophosphamide and aspirin (RACIN trial). This clonotype was recorded many times. The clonotype was recovered from a male donor with prostate cancer. This sample comprised PBMCs, obtained after low-dose radiotherapy plus immunotherapy.

Here the CDR3 reads CASSQSGASSYNEQFF. In DNA, the CDR3 is TGTGCCAGCAGCCAAAGTGGGGCGAGCTCCTACAATGAGCAGTTCTTC. V usage is TRBV3-1 and J usage is TRBJ2-1; TRBD1 might be the D (5 bases). Germline V gene sequence: CDR1 LGHDT, CDR2 YNNKEL (reference sequence). Trimming took off 2 bases at V and 0 bases at J, with 11 bases between the two ends. This CDR3 comprises 16 residues.